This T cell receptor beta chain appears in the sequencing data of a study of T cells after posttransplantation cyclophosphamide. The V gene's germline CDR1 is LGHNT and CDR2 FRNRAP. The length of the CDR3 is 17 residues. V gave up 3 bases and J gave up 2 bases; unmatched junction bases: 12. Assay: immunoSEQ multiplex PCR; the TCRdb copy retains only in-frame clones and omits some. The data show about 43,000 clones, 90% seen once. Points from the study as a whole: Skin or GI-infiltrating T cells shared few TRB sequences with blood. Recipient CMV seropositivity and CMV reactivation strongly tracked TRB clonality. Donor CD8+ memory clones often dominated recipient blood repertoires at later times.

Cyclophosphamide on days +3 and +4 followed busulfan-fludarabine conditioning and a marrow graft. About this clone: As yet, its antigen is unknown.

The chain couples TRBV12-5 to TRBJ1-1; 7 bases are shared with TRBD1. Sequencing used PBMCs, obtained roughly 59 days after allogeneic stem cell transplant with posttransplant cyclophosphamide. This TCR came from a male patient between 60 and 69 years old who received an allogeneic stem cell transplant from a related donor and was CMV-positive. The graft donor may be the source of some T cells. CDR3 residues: CASGFHLPGQTNTEAFF. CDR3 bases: TGTGCTAGTGGTTTCCATTTGCCGGGACAGACCAACACTGAAGCTTTCTTT.